Below, one TCR beta chain is given with its context. These data originate in a study of control samples from healthy donors and cancer patients. The CDR3 contains 15 residues. CDR1 is LNHDA, CDR2 SQIVND, per germline (reference sequence). The junction had 11 bases not matched to a gene; V was cut back by 6 bases and J by 7 bases. The method was immunoSEQ multiplex PCR; TCRdb's version includes in-frame clones alone and lacks a portion of them. The sample consists of 100,000 to 150,000 clones, about 93% of them appearing once. The sequence was collected from a man younger than 35 in good health. The specimen was blood. This chain joins TRBV19 and TRBJ1-1, with 10 bases that match TRBD1. CDR3: CASRRERQGAGEAFF. The DNA of the CDR3 is TGTGCCAGTAGGCGGGAACGACAGGGGGCGGGTGAAGCTTTCTTT.